A single T cell receptor beta chain is shown here with its context. Its antigen is unknown. No qualities accompany the bases; no much larger clone lies one base away. The germline V gene (reference sequence) gives CDR1 as SGHKS and CDR2 as YYEKEE. The cysteine opens and the phenylalanine closes a CDR3 of 15 amino acids. The only DNA kept is the CDR3, 45 bases in frame from the first base. V is cut by 1 base and J by 1 base, and the space between the germline ends is 11 bases. This entry comes from a study of blood T cell repertoires in COVID-19 (TCRdb year 2020). About the investigation overall: Collaborator samples came from the United States, Italy and Spain and covered acute and convalescent phases of COVID-19. The material from the prospective study consisted of cDNA or gDNA derived from T cells, B-cell-depleted T cells, or PBMCs. Samples came from the ongoing ImmuneRACE study (first 160 participants) plus 1,254 subjects from 6 global collaborators. The dataset comprised deeply sampled blood TCRbeta repertoires from subjects exposed to, actively infected with, or recovered from COVID-19. Nearly every sample came with metadata listing a de-identified subject ID, COVID-19 status, age in years and sex. Where available, HLA class I and class II types were obtained from metadata supplied by the sample provider rather than from assay-based typing. The repertoires were released in a freely available public database intended as a resource for research on the immune response to SARS-CoV-2. Overall study results and their limits: Clinical and demographic metadata were provided uncurated, with the amount varying by source and participant.

TCRbeta CDR3 regions were amplified from genomic DNA using the immunoSEQ Assay, a bias-controlled multiplex PCR. The original methods were these. Nucleated cell counts per sample were estimated from amplification of reference gene primers within the assay. To quantify the absolute abundance of each unique TCRbeta CDR3 rearrangement, sequence reads were collapsed and filtered. Productive Simpson clonality was computed per sample as the square root of Simpson's diversity index over productive rearrangements. TCRdb took over this immuneACCESS table, retaining in-frame rearrangements with V and J assigned. Such tables are incomplete; in checked studies, under half of the missing clones stem from an unresolved V gene, and the remainder is unexplained. V and J calls and clone size are those listed in that table; D and trimming were worked out from the DNA. This sample is represented by 200,000 to 300,000 clones; approximately 88% of them were singletons. The ten largest clones add up to about 27% of the sample.

Whole blood was collected in K2EDTA tubes by collaborating institutions according to the institutions' own protocols. For TCRbeta analysis, collaborators shipped samples as frozen whole blood, isolated PBMCs, or DNA extracted from either of those sample types. The origin of this receptor is a man aged 40-49 years with acute or convalescent COVID-19. The receptor chain draws on TRBV5-5 and TRBJ1-1, with no confidently assigned D gene. Sequenced input: peripheral blood. The DNA sequence follows: TGTGCCAGCAGCTTGTTTTTTGAGGGGAACACTGAAGCTTTCTTT. This sequence encodes CASSLFFEGNTEAFF. Beyond the CDR3, the reference TRBV5-5 and TRBJ1-1 genes provide the residues; the full variable domain reads: DAGVTQSPTHLIKTRGQQVTLRCSPISGHKSVSWYQQVLGQGPQFIFQYYEKEERGRGNFPDRFSARQFPNYSSELNVNALLLGDSALYLCASSLFFEGNTEAFFGQGTRLTVV.